This TCR beta chain was sequenced for a study of blood T cell repertoires in COVID-19. Profiled with immunoSEQ multiplex PCR; TCRdb holds only in-frame clones, not every one. The sample carries about 350,000 clones, about 88% recorded once. Cohort assignment relied on participant-reported clinical history. The clonotype comes from a woman younger than 45 who had been exposed to COVID-19. Sequencing was performed on PBMCs or T cells enriched from blood (not recorded which).

The CDR3 coding sequence is TGCGCCAGCAGCCGAGCGGGAGGAACTGAAGCTTTCTTT. As protein: CASSRAGGTEAFF. The V and J genes are TRBV5-1 and TRBJ1-1; D is ambiguous. V was shortened by 4 bases and J by 5 bases, with 12 bases between the two germline ends. Germline V lookup: CDR1 SGHRS, CDR2 YFSETQ. This CDR3 has 13 residues.